Included here is one TCR beta chain sequence, with context. This sample was taken from a study of T cell responses to AZD1222 COVID-19 vaccine. The germline CDR1 and CDR2 sequences are SNHLY and FYNNEI. V dropped 4 bases and J dropped 1 base, with 13 bases sitting between them. The CDR3 sequence is 15 residues long. Repertoires were generated with immunoSEQ multiplex PCR, while TCRdb's copy carries only in-frame clones and drops some. The sample includes some 31,000 clones, roughly 74% of them seen just once. This rearrangement joins TRBV2 to TRBJ2-5; no firm D call. The clonotype comes from an adult who received the AZD1222 COVID-19 vaccine. Sequences were derived from peripheral blood, sampled 28 days after the second AZD1222 dose. The CDR3 region has the DNA TGTGCCAGCAGTGTCTTCAACAGCCTCCAAGAGACCCAGTACTTC. Translation: CASSVFNSLQETQYF.